The next 13 T cell receptor beta chains were all read from a single sample in a study of Ad26.COV2.S vaccination and SARS-CoV-2 variants. Clones were read by immunoSEQ multiplex PCR, and TCRdb kept only the in-frame ones, dropping some. The sample yields around 350,000 clones, under 95% seen once. Source: peripheral blood, taken after recovery from COVID-19. Receptors were obtained from a human donor who had recovered from COVID-19.

The rearrangement uses TRBV9 and TRBJ2-5; 8 nucleotides line up with TRBD2. The J segment lost 4 bases and the V segment lost 0 bases, leaving 5 bases of the junction unmatched. The germline gives CDR1 SGDLS, CDR2 YYNGEE. The CDR3 is 15 amino acids. The CDR3 nucleotides are TGTGCCAGCAGCGTAGCGGGGGGGCTAGTAGAGACCCAGTACTTC. Translation: CASSVAGGLVETQYF.

The rearrangement uses TRBV11-2 and TRBJ1-6, with a possible D match to TRBD1 (5 bases). Germline loops: CDR1 SGHAT, CDR2 FQNNGV. The CDR3 has 19 residues. V was trimmed by 0 bases and J by 4 bases, leaving 19 bases between them. The CDR3 DNA follows: TGTGCCAGCAGCTTAGATCTGCAGGGAGATGGGGAATATAATTCACCCCTCCACTTT. Amino acids: CASSLDLQGDGEYNSPLHF.

The rearrangement uses TRBV11-3 and TRBJ2-5; D gene ambiguous. The CDR3 covers 11 residues. Trimming left V 5 bases short and J 2 bases short, with 3 bases between. The germline gives CDR1 SGHNT, CDR2 YENEEA. CDR3 amino acids: CASSGQETQYF. For the CDR3, the DNA is TGTGCCAGCAGCGGACAAGAGACCCAGTACTTC.

The chain couples TRBV4-3 to TRBJ2-7; the D is unclear. In germline, CDR1 is LGHNA, CDR2 YSLEER. The CDR3 is 14 residues long. Trimming left V 1 base short and J 2 bases short, with 9 bases between. CDR3 bases: TGCGCCAGCAGCCAAGGCAGCCTAGCCTACGAGCAGTACTTC. Protein product: CASSQGSLAYEQYF.

The rearrangement joins TRBV29-1 to TRBJ2-3; no clear D. Trimming pared 5 bases from V and 0 bases from J, leaving 9 bases between. The CDR3 loop spans 13 amino acids. CDR1 SQVTM and CDR2 ANQGSEA come from the germline V gene. The CDR3 nucleotides are TGCAGCGTTCAATCGACTAGCACAGATACGCAGTATTTT. It translates to CSVQSTSTDTQYF.

The V call is TRBV24-1, the J call TRBJ2-5; 7 nucleotides line up with TRBD1. Germline V CDR1 and CDR2: KGHDR, SFDVKD. CDR3 size: 16 residues. J gave up 2 bases and V 5 bases, and 10 bases lay outside the gene matches. CDR3 sequence reads: CATSGSTKGAQETQYF. The CDR3 DNA is TGTGCCACCAGTGGGTCCACTAAGGGGGCTCAAGAGACCCAGTACTTC.

The chain joins TRBV7-2 to TRBJ1-6, with 7 nucleotides matching TRBD1. Germline values: CDR1 SGHTA, CDR2 FQGNSA. Germline trimming cut 2 bases from V and 6 bases from J; bases unmatched to any gene: 4. The CDR3 has 15 residues. CDR3: CASSLPRQGNSPLHF. Written as DNA, the CDR3 is TGTGCCAGCAGCTTACCTAGACAGGGTAATTCACCCCTCCACTTT. Filled out from reference TRBV7-2 and TRBJ1-6, the complete variable domain reads GAGVSQSPSNKVTEKGKDVELRCDPISGHTALYWYRQSLGQGLEFLIYFQGNSAPDKSGLPSDRFSAERTGGSVSTLTIQRTQQEDSAVYLCASSLPRQGNSPLHFGNGTRLTVT.

The J gene is TRBJ1-5, the V gene TRBV6-6, with no clear D. CDR3 size: 13 residues. Germline assignment: CDR1 MNHNY and CDR2 SVGAGI (reference sequence). The V gene lost 4 bases and the J gene lost 0 bases, with 4 bases spanning the gap. The CDR3 DNA follows: TGTGCCAGCAGTTTGACTAGCAATCAGCCCCAGCATTTT. Amino acids: CASSLTSNQPQHF.

This chain connects TRBV9 to TRBJ2-3, with no clear D. V was pared by 4 bases and J by 8 bases, with 11 bases between. The germline V gene encodes CDR1 SGDLS and CDR2 YYNGEE. The CDR3 extends over 12 amino acids. The CDR3 protein is CASSPRPPTQYF. The DNA of the CDR3 is TGTGCCAGCAGCCCCCGGCCCCCTACGCAGTATTTT.

V gene TRBV6-5 combines with J gene TRBJ1-1; no definite D call. V was trimmed by 9 bases and J by 4 bases, leaving 12 bases between them. Looked up from germline, CDR1 is MNHEY and CDR2 is SVGAGI. The CDR3 consists of 12 residues. As DNA, the CDR3 is TGTGCCAGTGGGGTGGGGAGCACTGAAGCTTTCTTT. This codes for CASGVGSTEAFF.

The chain carries TRBV9 and TRBJ1-3; no clear D. Trimming took off 3 bases at V and 4 bases at J, with 11 bases between the two ends. CDR3 length equals 14 residues. Per the germline V gene, CDR1 is SGDLS and CDR2 is YYNGEE. The CDR3 nucleotides are TGTGCCAGCAGCGACAGTTCCCTCGGAAACACCATATATTTT. Its translation is CASSDSSLGNTIYF.

V usage is TRBV6-5 and J usage is TRBJ2-3; no clear D gene. V was cut by 6 bases and J by 1 base, with 14 bases left in between. Per germline, CDR1 MNHEY and CDR2 SVGAGI. The CDR3 length is 15 residues. The CDR3 loop is CASRHGAAGTDTQYF. The CDR3 DNA is TGTGCCAGCAGGCATGGAGCCGCTGGCACAGATACGCAGTATTTT.

This chain links TRBV2 with TRBJ2-2; D is ambiguous. Germline V CDR1 and CDR2: SNHLY, FYNNEI. CDR3 length: 16 amino acids. V was pared by 3 bases and J by 1 base, with 12 bases between. The CDR3 sequence: CASSDRSVKNTGELFF. CDR3 in DNA: TGTGCCAGCAGTGACCGATCAGTAAAGAACACCGGGGAGCTGTTTTTT.